These 30 T cell receptor beta chains originate from one sample sequenced in a study of blood T cell repertoires in COVID-19. TCRdb's table, derived via immunoSEQ multiplex PCR, lists solely in-frame clones and lacks some. The data contain over 85,000 clones, about three quarters of them singletons. The sequenced material came from peripheral blood. The receptor source for this set is an elderly woman with active or convalescent COVID-19.

The CDR3 reads CASSEETGPNTEAFF. The CDR3 DNA follows: TGCGCCAGCAGTGAGGAGACAGGGCCGAACACTGAAGCTTTCTTT. This chain links TRBV10-1 with TRBJ1-1; 7 bases are a match to TRBD1. V trimming: 2 bases; J trimming: 1 base; junction bases outside the gene matches: 4. This CDR3 contains 15 residues. The germline CDR1 and CDR2 sequences are WNHNN and SYGVQD (reference sequence).

The chain carries TRBV28 and TRBJ2-1; tentative D call: TRBD1 (6 bases). The length of the CDR3 is 13 residues. CDR1 MDHEN and CDR2 SYDVKM come from the germline V gene. Trimming took 6 bases from V and 7 from J, leaving 13 bases between them. The DNA of the CDR3 is TGTGCCAGCAGGAATTCCGGGACAAATGAGCAGTTCTTC. Protein: CASRNSGTNEQFF.

The chain combines TRBV10-3 with TRBJ2-7, with TRBD2 identical over 10 bases. The germline V gene encodes CDR1 ENHRY and CDR2 SYGVKD. V trimming: 7 bases; J trimming: 5 bases; junction bases outside the gene matches: 8. The CDR3 sequence is 14 residues long. CDR3 bases: TGTGCCATCAACCCCGGGACTAGCGCCCACGAGCAGTACTTC. This codes for CAINPGTSAHEQYF.

The chain is built from TRBV24-1 and TRBJ2-5, with a weak D call TRBD2 (6 bases). Germline loops: CDR1 KGHDR, CDR2 SFDVKD. The CDR3 has 14 residues. Trimming removed 7 bases from V and 4 bases from J, with 15 bases in between. CDR3 nucleotide sequence: TGTGCCACCAGCACCGGGACTTCCGCAGAGACCCAGTACTTC. It translates to CATSTGTSAETQYF.

This clone was seen ten or more times. The chain recombines TRBV5-5 with TRBJ1-5; D remains unclear. V lost 0 bases and J 4 bases, leaving 5 bases between the germline ends. Germline loops: CDR1 SGHKS, CDR2 YYEKEE (reference sequence). The CDR3 is 13 amino acids. In DNA form, the CDR3 reads TGTGCCAGCAGCTTGGGAGAGAATCAGCCCCAGCATTTT. Protein product: CASSLGENQPQHF.

The gene calls are TRBV5-1 and TRBJ2-2, with TRBD2 matching 14 bases. J was trimmed by 8 bases and V by 4 bases; bases with no gene match: 7. Per the germline V gene, CDR1 is SGHRS and CDR2 is YFSETQ. The CDR3 is made up of 16 amino acids. As DNA, the CDR3 is TGCGCCAGCAGCCCGGGACTAGCGGGAGAGTCTGGGGAGCTGTTTTTT. Encoded protein: CASSPGLAGESGELFF.

The V gene is TRBV3-1 (or the pseudogene TRBV3-2), the J gene TRBJ2-7; 11 bases are a match to TRBD2. The CDR3 spans 15 residues. Germline lookup yields CDR1 LGHDT and CDR2 YNNKEL (reference sequence). J gave up 3 bases and V 4 bases, and 5 bases lay outside the gene matches. The CDR3 nucleotides are TGTGCCAGCAGCCCTCCGGGACTAGCGGACTACGAGCAGTACTTC. This translates into CASSPPGLADYEQYF.

The CDR3 spells CASSTLGLAGKGQETQYF. The CDR3 coding sequence is TGTGCCAGTAGTACCCTCGGACTAGCGGGAAAGGGTCAAGAGACCCAGTACTTC. The chain has TRBV19 and TRBJ2-5; 12 bases agree with TRBD2. The CDR3 consists of 18 residues. V dropped 4 bases and J dropped 2; count of bases not matched to a gene: 11. The germline gives CDR1 LNHDA, CDR2 SQIVND (reference sequence).

CDR3 protein: CATSREDGPGDNEKLFF. Written as DNA, the CDR3 is TGTGCCACCAGCAGAGAGGACGGTCCCGGGGATAATGAAAAACTGTTTTTT. The chain recombines TRBV15 with TRBJ1-4; D is undetermined. From germline, CDR1 is LNHNV and CDR2 YYDKDF (reference sequence). This CDR3 contains 17 residues. V shed 0 bases and J shed 4 bases, with 15 bases lying between them. Variable domain in full (rest from reference TRBV15 and TRBJ1-4): DAMVIQNPRYQVTQFGKPVTLSCSQTLNHNVMYWYQQKSSQAPKLLFHYYDKDFNNEADTPDNFQSRRPNTSFCFLDIRSPGLGDTAMYLCATSREDGPGDNEKLFFGSGTQLSVL.

The chain recombines TRBV5-1 with TRBJ1-1; 10 nucleotides align to TRBD1. Germline trimming cut 2 bases from V and 6 bases from J; bases unmatched to any gene: 1. Germline V gene data show CDR1 as SGHRS and CDR2 as YFSETQ. The CDR3 extends over 13 amino acids. The CDR3 spells CASSLGQGAEAFF. The CDR3 DNA is TGCGCCAGCAGCTTAGGACAGGGGGCTGAAGCTTTCTTT. The whole variable domain, filled in from reference TRBV5-1 and TRBJ1-1, reads KAGVTQTPRYLIKTRGQQVTLSCSPISGHRSVSWYQQTPGQGLQFLFEYFSETQRNKGNFPGRFSGRQFSNSRSEMNVSTLELGDSALYLCASSLGQGAEAFFGQGTRLTVV.

The rearrangement uses TRBV7-3 and TRBJ1-5; perhaps TRBD1 as D (5 bases). Germline CDR1 is SGHTA and CDR2 is FQGTGA. Trimming removed 2 bases at V and 4 bases at J, with 9 bases between. The CDR3 is 14 residues long. CDR3: CASSLGGGNQPQHF. For the CDR3, the DNA is TGTGCCAGCAGCTTAGGGGGAGGGAATCAGCCCCAGCATTTT.

This clone was observed once. This chain joins TRBV5-1 and TRBJ1-6, with 9 bases fitting TRBD1. This CDR3 contains 16 residues. Germline CDR1 SGHRS, CDR2 YFSETQ. V dropped 0 bases and J dropped 9; count of bases not matched to a gene: 7. The CDR3 region has the DNA TGCGCCAGCAGCTTGGTGGGACAGGGTTTGGGTTCACCCCTCCACTTT. As protein: CASSLVGQGLGSPLHF.

This clone was seen a few times. The chain recombines TRBV5-1 with TRBJ1-2, with D tentatively TRBD1 (6 bases). The length of the CDR3 is 13 residues. Germline lookup yields CDR1 SGHRS and CDR2 YFSETQ. The V end lost 4 bases, the J end lost 2 bases, and 9 bases lay between the germline ends. CDR3 amino acids: CASSDGTNYGYTF. CDR3 nucleotide sequence: TGCGCCAGCAGCGACGGGACAAACTATGGCTACACCTTC.

This rearrangement joins TRBV2 to TRBJ2-1; 7 bases map to TRBD2. Trimming at V came to 6 bases and at J to 5 bases, leaving 10 bases not matched to a gene. The CDR3 has 15 residues. Germline values: CDR1 SNHLY, CDR2 FYNNEI. CDR3 sequence: CASSSMSLADNEQFF. CDR3 nucleotides: TGTGCCAGCAGCTCAATGTCCCTAGCGGACAATGAGCAGTTCTTC. Drawing the rest from reference TRBV2 and TRBJ2-1, the complete variable domain is EPEVTQTPSHQVTQMGQEVILRCVPISNHLYFYWYRQILGQKVEFLVSFYNNEISEKSEIFDDQFSVERPDGSNFTLKIRSTKLEDSAMYFCASSSMSLADNEQFFGPGTRLTVL.

This clone came up a few times. This chain connects TRBV19 to TRBJ1-3; TRBD1 might be the D (5 bases). The ends were cut back, 7 bases at V and 0 bases at J, with 16 bases in the middle. The CDR3 runs 16 residues. The germline gives CDR1 LNHDA, CDR2 SQIVND (reference sequence). The CDR3 region is CASTSLGGFSGNTIYF. Written as DNA, the CDR3 is TGTGCCAGTACCTCACTCGGGGGGTTCTCTGGAAACACCATATATTTT.

The gene calls are TRBV4-2 and TRBJ2-7; 8 bases line up with TRBD1. The ends lost 4 bases at V and 2 bases at J; junction bases unmatched: 10. The germline gives CDR1 LGHNA, CDR2 YNFKEQ. This CDR3 region has 16 residues. Written as DNA, the CDR3 is TGTGCCAGCAGCCTACAACAGGGGGTCCTAACCTACGAGCAGTACTTC. Its protein is CASSLQQGVLTYEQYF.

The gene calls are TRBV7-9 and TRBJ1-2; D perhaps matches TRBD1 (5 bases). The CDR3 is 18 amino acids. Trimming left V 1 base short and J 7 bases short, with 25 bases between. Germline CDR1 SEHNR, CDR2 FQNEAQ (reference sequence). CDR3 nucleotides: TGTGCCAGCAGCTTAGGCCCCTCGAAGATAGGTAGGGGTGGTGGCTACACCTTC. Amino acids: CASSLGPSKIGRGGGYTF.

This rearrangement joins TRBV7-2 to TRBJ2-3; weak D call: TRBD2 (5 bases). The germline gives CDR1 SGHTA, CDR2 FQGNSA. The CDR3 length is 13 residues. With 6 bases removed from V and 3 bases from J, the gap between germline ends came to 10 bases. This CDR3 reads CASSSRGTDTQYF. The CDR3 DNA is TGTGCCAGCAGTTCACGGGGTACAGATACGCAGTATTTT.

The genes are TRBV5-1 and TRBJ1-1, with D unclear. Germline V gene lookup returns CDR1 SGHRS and CDR2 YFSETQ. Trimming pared 0 bases from V and 3 bases from J, leaving 9 bases between. This CDR3 contains 14 residues. Here the CDR3 DNA reads TGCGCCAGCAGCTTGGCGGGGTACGACACTGAAGCTTTCTTT. Protein: CASSLAGYDTEAFF. The entire variable domain, with the rest obtained from reference TRBV5-1 and TRBJ1-1, is as follows: KAGVTQTPRYLIKTRGQQVTLSCSPISGHRSVSWYQQTPGQGLQFLFEYFSETQRNKGNFPGRFSGRQFSNSRSEMNVSTLELGDSALYLCASSLAGYDTEAFFGQGTRLTVV.

The chain couples TRBV3-1 (or the pseudogene TRBV3-2) to TRBJ2-2; D may be TRBD1 (6 bases). Germline CDR1 is LGHDT and CDR2 is YNNKEL (reference sequence). Trimming stripped 4 bases from V and 2 bases from J, with 11 bases between. The CDR3 runs 15 residues. Written as DNA, the CDR3 is TGTGCCAGCAGCCGATGGGACATCAACACCGGGGAGCTGTTTTTT. Encoded protein: CASSRWDINTGELFF.

This sequence joins TRBV5-4 and TRBJ2-1, with 9 positions matching TRBD2. Germline values: CDR1 SGHNT, CDR2 YYREEE (reference sequence). The CDR3 is 15 amino acids. With 4 bases clipped from V and 6 bases from J, the junction kept 8 bases outside the gene matches. DNA of the CDR3: TGTGCCAGCAGCGGAAGACTAGCGGCAAGCAATGAGCAGTTCTTC. Translated, it gives CASSGRLAASNEQFF.

This chain connects TRBV5-1 to TRBJ2-2; TRBD2 is a possible D gene (5 bases). The CDR3 covers 16 residues. V lost 5 bases to trimming and J lost 5 bases, with 19 bases between them. CDR1 is SGHRS and CDR2 is YFSETQ in the germline V gene. In DNA, the CDR3 is TGCGCCAGCAGTCCGGGTTTCTTGGGGAGTACCGGGGAGCTGTTTTTT. This encodes CASSPGFLGSTGELFF.

V usage is TRBV10-3 and J usage is TRBJ2-2, with a possible D match to TRBD1 (5 bases). This CDR3 region has 19 residues. With 0 bases removed from V and 3 bases from J, the gap between germline ends came to 20 bases. From germline, CDR1 is ENHRY and CDR2 SYGVKD. CDR3 nucleotide sequence: TGTGCCATCAGTGAGTCTAGACCCGACCAGGGCCGGGACACCGGGGAGCTGTTTTTT. This gives the protein CAISESRPDQGRDTGELFF.

This chain uses TRBV5-1 with TRBJ2-6, with TRBD1 identical over 8 bases. This CDR3 is 17 amino acids long. V was pared by 0 bases and J by 2 bases, with 4 bases of the junction left unmatched. Germline lookup yields CDR1 SGHRS and CDR2 YFSETQ. CDR3 sequence: CASSLGQGRTGANVLTF. The CDR3 DNA reads TGCGCCAGCAGCTTGGGACAGGGGAGGACTGGGGCCAACGTCCTGACTTTC.

The V and J genes are TRBV7-9 and TRBJ2-3; TRBD1 matches 7 bases. Losses at the gene ends were 5 bases for V and 1 base for J; bases not matched to a gene: 6. The germline V gene has CDR1 SEHNR and CDR2 FQNEAQ (reference sequence). The CDR3 covers 15 residues. CDR3 region: CASSMTGLGTDTQYF. CDR3 nucleotides: TGTGCCAGCAGCATGACAGGGCTCGGCACAGATACGCAGTATTTT.

This clone appeared a few times. The rearrangement joins TRBV4-2 to TRBJ2-3; either TRBD1 or TRBD2 may fit D (5 bases each). The CDR3 totals 11 residues. Per the germline V gene, CDR1 is LGHNA and CDR2 is YNFKEQ. Between the trimmed V and J ends, which lost 7 bases and 9 bases, there was a span of 11 bases. The CDR3 is CASTGADTQYF. CDR3 bases: TGTGCCAGCACCGGGGCTGACACGCAGTATTTT.

This chain connects TRBV7-2 to TRBJ1-1; D remains ambiguous. CDR1 is SGHTA, CDR2 FQGNSA, per germline. V lost 2 bases and J 0 bases, leaving 10 bases between the germline ends. This CDR3 spans 15 amino acids. CDR3 bases: TGTGCCAGCAGCTTACCGCCCAGGATGAACACTGAAGCTTTCTTT. This encodes CASSLPPRMNTEAFF.

The chain has TRBV6-2 or TRBV6-3 and TRBJ2-1; 7 bases line up with TRBD1. CDR1 and CDR2 (germline): MNHEY, SVGEGT. Trimming took 5 bases from V and 4 from J; bases not matched to a gene: 14. This CDR3 region has 17 residues. The CDR3 DNA follows: TGTGCCAGCAGTCACATCCGATGGCAGGGGGAATACAATGAGCAGTTCTTC. Amino acids: CASSHIRWQGEYNEQFF.

V gene TRBV16 combines with J gene TRBJ2-1; 7 nucleotides line up with TRBD2. Trimming removed 2 bases from V and 7 bases from J; junction bases left unmatched: 11. CDR3 length equals 16 residues. Germline loops: CDR1 KGHSY, CDR2 FQNENV. CDR3 sequence (DNA): TGTGCCAGCAGCCAAATTTTGGCGGGAGTATCGAATGAGCAGTTCTTC. Translated: CASSQILAGVSNEQFF.

The count of this clone is one. The CDR3: CASSLMGANEKLFF. The CDR3, as DNA: TGTGCCAGCAGCTTAATGGGCGCTAATGAAAAACTGTTTTTT. The V gene is TRBV7-2, the J gene TRBJ1-4; no clear D. Germline V gene lookup returns CDR1 SGHTA and CDR2 FQGNSA. CDR3 length: 14 amino acids. V was trimmed by 2 bases and J by 3 bases, leaving 7 bases between them.